The 23 T cell receptor beta chains below were found in one sample sequenced in a study of blood T cell repertoires in COVID-19. TCRdb's table, derived via immunoSEQ multiplex PCR, lists solely in-frame clones and lacks some. The table shows approximately 300,000 clones, with roughly 90% occurring only once. The source material was peripheral blood. The receptors were sampled from a woman in her forties or fifties with active or convalescent COVID-19.

A few counts support this clone. J is TRBJ1-2 and V is TRBV19; TRBD1 agrees at 7 bases. The germline gives CDR1 LNHDA, CDR2 SQIVND (reference sequence). V shed 5 bases, J shed 1 base, and the junction held 13 bases outside the gene matches. The CDR3 is made up of 17 amino acids. Here the CDR3 DNA reads TGTGCCAGTAGTTCCCGACAGGGCCAAGGGGGTAACTATGGCTACACCTTC. It yields the protein CASSSRQGQGGNYGYTF. Complete variable domain (other parts from reference TRBV19 and TRBJ1-2): DGGITQSPKYLFRKEGQNVTLSCEQNLNHDAMYWYRQDPGQGLRLIYYSQIVNDFQKGDIAEGYSVSREKKESFPLTVTSAQKNPTAFYLCASSSRQGQGGNYGYTFGSGTRLTVV.

The chain uses TRBV29-1 and TRBJ2-2; D is uncertain. The CDR3 spans 12 residues. Looked up from germline, CDR1 is SQVTM and CDR2 is ANQGSEA. V gave up 6 bases and J gave up 2 bases, with 7 bases separating them. CDR3 DNA sequence: TGCAGCGTGACTCCTAACACCGGGGAGCTGTTTTTT. Encoded protein: CSVTPNTGELFF.

The chain uses TRBV29-1 and TRBJ1-2; 9 nucleotides line up with TRBD1. V lost 5 bases, J lost 2 bases, and 6 bases stayed unmatched. Germline V gene lookup returns CDR1 SQVTM and CDR2 ANQGSEA. The CDR3 sequence is 14 residues long. Here the CDR3 DNA reads TGCAGCGTTCCCTACGGGACAGGGAACTATGGCTACACCTTC. It is translated as CSVPYGTGNYGYTF.

The gene calls are TRBV29-1 and TRBJ1-2; 7 bases line up with TRBD1. From germline, CDR1 is SQVTM and CDR2 ANQGSEA. The J segment lost 4 bases and the V segment lost 6 bases, leaving 8 bases of the junction unmatched. This CDR3 is built from 13 residues. The CDR3 DNA reads TGCAGCGTCGACAGGGCGGGAGGCTATGGCTACACCTTC. Translated: CSVDRAGGYGYTF.

V usage is TRBV7-9 and J usage is TRBJ1-6, with TRBD1 as a possible D gene (5 bases). The CDR3 is 16 residues long. Germline V lookup: CDR1 SEHNR, CDR2 FQNEAQ (reference sequence). V was clipped by 2 bases and J by 2 bases, with 10 bases between them. The DNA for the CDR3 is TGTGCCAGCAGCTTATTGGGGGGGACCTATAATTCACCCCTCCACTTT. It yields the protein CASSLLGGTYNSPLHF. The complete variable domain, with remaining parts taken from reference TRBV7-9 and TRBJ1-6, reads DTGVSQNPRHKITKRGQNVTFRCDPISEHNRLYWYRQTLGQGPEFLTYFQNEAQLEKSRLLSDRFSAERPKGSFSTLEIQRTEQGDSAMYLCASSLLGGTYNSPLHFGNGTRLTVT.

The V and J genes are TRBV7-2 and TRBJ2-7; TRBD1 is a possible D gene (6 bases). CDR3 size: 15 residues. CDR1 and CDR2 (germline): SGHTA, FQGNSA. Trimming left V 5 bases short and J 1 base short, with 15 bases between. CDR3 nucleotide sequence: TGTGCCAGCAGCGCCCCGGGACAACTATCCTACGAGCAGTACTTC. This sequence encodes CASSAPGQLSYEQYF.

This chain uses TRBV6-5 with TRBJ2-6; possible D gene TRBD2, 6 bases. Trimming took 6 bases from V and 2 from J, leaving 8 bases between them. Germline V gives CDR1 MNHEY, CDR2 SVGAGI. The CDR3 covers 14 residues. The DNA for the CDR3 is TGTGCCAGCAGGGAGGGCCCTGGGGCCAACGTCCTGACTTTC. Protein: CASREGPGANVLTF.

The rearrangement links TRBV6-5 to TRBJ1-1, with unresolved D. Germline CDR1 reads MNHEY; CDR2 reads SVGAGI. The germline V and J ends were trimmed by 5 bases and 3 bases, with 16 bases remaining between them. This CDR3 is 15 amino acids long. DNA of the CDR3: TGTGCCAGCAGTCCACACCCGCGCGGGGACACTGAAGCTTTCTTT. This gives the protein CASSPHPRGDTEAFF.

The chain joins TRBV24-1 to TRBJ1-1; no clear D. Germline CDR1 reads KGHDR; CDR2 reads SFDVKD. The germline V and J ends were trimmed by 9 bases and 2 bases, with 12 bases remaining between them. The CDR3 runs 13 residues. The CDR3 sequence: CATAPSGNTEAFF. CDR3 in DNA: TGTGCCACCGCACCGAGCGGAAACACTGAAGCTTTCTTT.

This chain connects TRBV15 to TRBJ1-2; no clear D gene. CDR3 length: 14 residues. Per the germline V gene, CDR1 is LNHNV and CDR2 is YYDKDF (reference sequence). Trimming took off 0 bases at V and 4 bases at J, with 9 bases between the two ends. Written as DNA, the CDR3 is TGTGCCACCAGCAGAGATCCGGCAGGCTATGGCTACACCTTC. Translation: CATSRDPAGYGYTF.

This clone has a handful of counts. The chain joins TRBV7-9 to TRBJ2-1; 9 bases fit TRBD2. Germline trimming cut 5 bases from V and 8 bases from J; bases unmatched to any gene: 13. The germline V gene has CDR1 SEHNR and CDR2 FQNEAQ (reference sequence). This CDR3 region has 16 residues. In nucleotides, the CDR3 is TGTGCCAGCAGCCCGAGAGCGGGGGGAGGGACAGATGAGCAGTTCTTC. Translated, it gives CASSPRAGGGTDEQFF.

The chain uses TRBV30 and TRBJ1-5; D is uncertain. The germline gives CDR1 GTSNPN, CDR2 SVGIG (reference sequence). This CDR3 is built from 12 residues. The V end was cut by 3 bases, the J end by 7 bases, with 10 bases between. CDR3: CAWSVNSQPQHF. The CDR3 DNA sequence: TGTGCCTGGAGCGTCAATAGCCAGCCCCAGCATTTT.

The chain uses TRBV4-2 and TRBJ1-3; tentatively, D is TRBD1 (6 bases). Germline lookup yields CDR1 LGHNA and CDR2 YNFKEQ. The CDR3 covers 19 residues. V lost 0 bases, J lost 0 bases, and 18 bases lay in between. The CDR3 loop is CASSQDPDRALNSGNTIYF. For the CDR3, the DNA is TGTGCCAGCAGCCAAGACCCGGACAGAGCCTTAAACTCTGGAAACACCATATATTTT.

This chain uses TRBV5-1 with TRBJ2-3; 11 bases match TRBD2. The CDR3 has 18 residues. V lost 4 bases to trimming and J lost 0 bases; unmatched junction nucleotides: 10. Germline-derived CDR1 and CDR2 are SGHRS and YFSETQ. The CDR3 protein is CASSGRGSGRGSTDTQYF. In DNA, the CDR3 is TGCGCCAGCAGCGGCCGTGGTAGCGGGAGGGGCAGCACAGATACGCAGTATTTT.

The genes are TRBV2 and TRBJ1-1; TRBD1 matches 11 bases. CDR1 and CDR2 from the germline V gene are SNHLY and FYNNEI. Trimming at V came to 6 bases and at J to 4 bases, leaving 4 bases not matched to a gene. This CDR3 has 14 amino acids. The CDR3 protein is CASSVGTGGTEAFF. The CDR3 DNA is TGTGCCAGCAGCGTCGGGACAGGGGGCACTGAAGCTTTCTTT.

The chain combines TRBV27 with TRBJ2-6; D remains ambiguous. Trimming removed 10 bases at V and 0 bases at J, with 7 bases between. Germline CDR1 MNHEY, CDR2 SMNVEV (reference sequence). This CDR3 is 13 amino acids long. As DNA, the CDR3 is TGTGCCACTCACAGCTCTGGGGCCAACGTCCTGACTTTC. This translates into CATHSSGANVLTF.

The chain links TRBV24-1 to TRBJ2-2; D is possibly TRBD1 (6 bases). Germline CDR1 and CDR2: KGHDR and SFDVKD. With 9 bases removed from V and 1 base from J, the gap between germline ends came to 8 bases. This CDR3 has 13 amino acids. CDR3 in DNA: TGTGCCACCGCGGACAGGAACACCGGGGAGCTGTTTTTT. As protein: CATADRNTGELFF.

Concerning this clone itself: Other DNA sequences in the sample encode the same CDR3. V usage is TRBV6-2 or TRBV6-3 and J usage is TRBJ2-7; D gene uncertain. CDR1 is MNHEY and CDR2 is SVGEGT in the germline V gene. The length of the CDR3 is 11 residues. V was clipped by 5 bases and J by 4 bases, with 6 bases between them. The CDR3 loop is CASSPYYEQYF. The CDR3 DNA reads as TGTGCCAGCAGTCCCTATTACGAGCAGTACTTC.

This chain connects TRBV6-2 or TRBV6-3 to TRBJ2-3; D is possibly TRBD2 (6 bases). Trimming left V 5 bases short and J 6 bases short, with 18 bases between. This CDR3 is built from 15 residues. Germline V gives CDR1 MNHEY, CDR2 SVGEGT. In nucleotides, the CDR3 is TGTGCCAGCAGTACCGGGACTTCCAGTTGGGATACGCAGTATTTT. It specifies CASSTGTSSWDTQYF.

This clone was found a few times. The J gene is TRBJ2-1, the V gene TRBV3-1 (or the pseudogene TRBV3-2), with 7 bases that match TRBD2. CDR1 and CDR2 (germline): LGHDT, YNNKEL (reference sequence). CDR3 length: 16 amino acids. V lost 0 bases, J lost 3 bases, and 5 bases stayed unmatched. CDR3 DNA sequence: TGTGCCAGCAGCCAAGATCTGGCTAGCGGCTACAATGAGCAGTTCTTC. Translation gives CASSQDLASGYNEQFF.

This chain uses TRBV4-1 with TRBJ1-1; D is undetermined. This CDR3 spans 13 amino acids. Looked up from germline, CDR1 is MGHRA and CDR2 is YSYEKL. V was cut by 4 bases and J by 5 bases, with 11 bases left in between. Here the CDR3 reads CASSPQVTTEAFF. Here the CDR3 DNA reads TGCGCCAGCAGCCCCCAGGTGACAACTGAAGCTTTCTTT.

The chain uses TRBV28 and TRBJ1-5, with TRBD1 as a possible D gene (6 bases). The CDR3 length is 18 residues. The ends were cut back, 2 bases at V and 4 bases at J, with 21 bases in the middle. CDR1 is MDHEN and CDR2 is SYDVKM in the germline V gene. In DNA form, the CDR3 reads TGTGCCAGCAGTTTAGCTCCCCTCGTACAGGGTCGAAATCAGCCCCAGCATTTT. Protein product: CASSLAPLVQGRNQPQHF.

The CDR3 DNA follows: TGTGCCAGCAGCTTAGACCTTGGCACAGGTTTGTATTATGGCTACACCTTC. Its protein is CASSLDLGTGLYYGYTF. This chain links TRBV7-2 with TRBJ1-2; the D gene is possibly TRBD1 (5 bases). The V and J ends lost 1 base and 5 bases respectively, with 20 bases between them. CDR1 and CDR2 from the germline V gene are SGHTA and FQGNSA. The length of the CDR3 is 17 residues.